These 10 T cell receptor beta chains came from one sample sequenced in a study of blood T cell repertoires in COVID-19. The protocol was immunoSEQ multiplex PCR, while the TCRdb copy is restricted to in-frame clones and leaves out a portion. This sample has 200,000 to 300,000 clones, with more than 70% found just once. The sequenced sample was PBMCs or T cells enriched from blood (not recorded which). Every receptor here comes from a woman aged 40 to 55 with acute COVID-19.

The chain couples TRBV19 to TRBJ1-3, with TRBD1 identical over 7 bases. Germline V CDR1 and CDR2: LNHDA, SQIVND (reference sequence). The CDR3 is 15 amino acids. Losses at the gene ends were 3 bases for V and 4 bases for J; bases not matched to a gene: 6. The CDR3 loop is CASSIAPTGGNTIYF. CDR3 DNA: TGTGCCAGTAGTATCGCCCCGACAGGGGGAAACACCATATATTTT.

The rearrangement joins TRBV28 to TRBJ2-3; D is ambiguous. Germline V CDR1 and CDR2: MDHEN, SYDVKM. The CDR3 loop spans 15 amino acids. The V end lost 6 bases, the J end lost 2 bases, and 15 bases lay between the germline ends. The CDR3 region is CASSPRGAPTDTQYF. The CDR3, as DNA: TGTGCCAGCAGCCCCCGCGGAGCCCCCACAGATACGCAGTATTTT.

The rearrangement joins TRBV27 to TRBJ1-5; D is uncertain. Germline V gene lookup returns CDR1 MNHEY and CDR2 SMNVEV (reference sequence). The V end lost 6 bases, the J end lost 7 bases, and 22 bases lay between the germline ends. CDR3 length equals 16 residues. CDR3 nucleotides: TGTGCCAGCAGGACGAGTTCCCTCGGGGTAGAACAGCCCCAGCATTTT. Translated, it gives CASRTSSLGVEQPQHF.

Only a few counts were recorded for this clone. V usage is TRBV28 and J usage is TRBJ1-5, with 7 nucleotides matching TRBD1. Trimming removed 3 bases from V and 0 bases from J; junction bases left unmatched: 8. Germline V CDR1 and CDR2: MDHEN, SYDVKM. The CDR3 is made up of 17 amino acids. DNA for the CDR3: TGTGCCAGCAGTTTTCAGGGGACAGATTATAGCAATCAGCCCCAGCATTTT. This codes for CASSFQGTDYSNQPQHF.

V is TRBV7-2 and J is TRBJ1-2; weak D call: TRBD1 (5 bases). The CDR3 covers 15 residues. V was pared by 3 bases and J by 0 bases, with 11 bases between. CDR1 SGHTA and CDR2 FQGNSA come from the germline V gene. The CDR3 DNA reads TGTGCCAGCAGCTTGGTCGGGGGAGCTAACTATGGCTACACCTTC. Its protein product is CASSLVGGANYGYTF.

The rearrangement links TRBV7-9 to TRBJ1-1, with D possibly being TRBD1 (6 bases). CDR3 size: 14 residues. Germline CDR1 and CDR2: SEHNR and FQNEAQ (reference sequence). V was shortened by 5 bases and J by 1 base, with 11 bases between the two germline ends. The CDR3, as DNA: TGTGCCAGCAGCCAGGGACAACGGAACACTGAAGCTTTCTTT. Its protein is CASSQGQRNTEAFF. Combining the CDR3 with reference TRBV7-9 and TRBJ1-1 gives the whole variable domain DTGVSQNPRHKITKRGQNVTFRCDPISEHNRLYWYRQTLGQGPEFLTYFQNEAQLEKSRLLSDRFSAERPKGSFSTLEIQRTEQGDSAMYLCASSQGQRNTEAFFGQGTRLTVV.

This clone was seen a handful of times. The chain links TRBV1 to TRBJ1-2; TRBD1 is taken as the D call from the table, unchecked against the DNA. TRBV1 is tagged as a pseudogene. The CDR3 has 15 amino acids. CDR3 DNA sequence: TGCACCAGCAGCCGCCGGGACAGGGTAAACTATGGCTACACCTTC. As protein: CTSSRRDRVNYGYTF.

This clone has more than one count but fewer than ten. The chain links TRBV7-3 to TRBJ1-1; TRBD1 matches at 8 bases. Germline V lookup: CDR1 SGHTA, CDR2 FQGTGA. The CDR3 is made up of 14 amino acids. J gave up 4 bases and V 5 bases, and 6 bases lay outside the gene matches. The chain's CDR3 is CASSANRGSTEAFF. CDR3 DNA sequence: TGTGCCAGCAGCGCGAACAGGGGGAGCACTGAAGCTTTCTTT.

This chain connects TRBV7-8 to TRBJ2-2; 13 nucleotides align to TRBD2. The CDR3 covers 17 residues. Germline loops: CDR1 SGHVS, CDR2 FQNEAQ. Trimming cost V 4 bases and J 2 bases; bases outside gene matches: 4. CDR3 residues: CASSWTSGSSNTGELFF. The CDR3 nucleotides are TGTGCCAGCAGCTGGACTAGCGGGAGTTCCAACACCGGGGAGCTGTTTTTT.

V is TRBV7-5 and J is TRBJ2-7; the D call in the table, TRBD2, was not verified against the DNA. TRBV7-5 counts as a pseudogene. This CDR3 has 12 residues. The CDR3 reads CARSTRGYEQYV. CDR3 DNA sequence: TGTGCCAGAAGCACCCGGGGCTACGAGCAGTACGTC.